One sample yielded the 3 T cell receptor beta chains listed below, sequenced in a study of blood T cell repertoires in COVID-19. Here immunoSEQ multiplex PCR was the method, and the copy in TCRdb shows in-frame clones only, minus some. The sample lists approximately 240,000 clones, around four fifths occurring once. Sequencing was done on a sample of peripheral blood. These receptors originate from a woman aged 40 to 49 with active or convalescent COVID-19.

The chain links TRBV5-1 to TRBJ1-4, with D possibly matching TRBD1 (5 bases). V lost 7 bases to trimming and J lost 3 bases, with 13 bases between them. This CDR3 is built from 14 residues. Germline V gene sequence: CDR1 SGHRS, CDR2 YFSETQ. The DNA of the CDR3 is TGCGCCAGCTCCATCGCGGGGGCTAATGAAAAACTGTTTTTT. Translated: CASSIAGANEKLFF.

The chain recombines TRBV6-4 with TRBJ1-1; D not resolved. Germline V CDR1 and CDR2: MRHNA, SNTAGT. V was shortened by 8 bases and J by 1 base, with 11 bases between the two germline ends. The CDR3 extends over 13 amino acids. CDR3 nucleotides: TGTGCCAGCCGGAGGGAGGCGAACACTGAAGCTTTCTTT. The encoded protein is CASRREANTEAFF.

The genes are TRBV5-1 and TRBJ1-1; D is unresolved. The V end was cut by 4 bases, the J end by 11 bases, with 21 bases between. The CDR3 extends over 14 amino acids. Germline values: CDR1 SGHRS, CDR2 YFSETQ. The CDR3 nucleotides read TGCGCCAGCAGCCCGGCACCGGGTTTCCCAATTGCTTTCTTT. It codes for CASSPAPGFPIAFF.